Listed here are 7 T cell receptor beta chains from one sample, sequenced in a study of T cells in Graves' hyperthyroidism and ophthalmopathy. RNA transcripts provided the source from which TCR beta CDR3 regions were amplified. Primed by the HTBI set, a first-round RT-PCR was run on the TCR CDR3. TCRdb fed the multiplex PCR reads into MiXCR, producing one record per CDR3 protein. The sample has approximately 530,000 distinct CDR3 sequences; 20% are singletons. Sample: blood. The receptors stem from a man in his forties with Graves' ophthalmopathy.

This clonotype showed up many times. This sequence joins TRBV20-1 and TRBJ2-1; TRBD2 agrees at 9 bases. This CDR3 has 17 amino acids. Germline V gives CDR1 DFQATT, CDR2 SNEGSKA (reference sequence). V was clipped by 1 base and J by 8 bases; unmatched bases: 15. CDR3 DNA sequence: TGCAGTGCTAGAGGAAGAACCAGCGGGAGGCCCCGGGATGAGCAGTTCTTC. The encoded protein is CSARGRTSGRPRDEQFF.

This clonotype was observed at least ten times. The rearrangement joins TRBV30 to TRBJ2-3; D call uncertain. Trimming pared 0 bases from V and 4 bases from J, leaving 5 bases between. The germline gives CDR1 GTSNPN, CDR2 SVGIG (reference sequence). The CDR3 covers 12 residues. CDR3 region: CAWSVGADTQYF. The CDR3 nucleotides are TGTGCCTGGAGTGTTGGGGCAGATACGCAGTATTTT.

In this sample, this clonotype turned up a few times. The rearrangement joins TRBV5-1 to TRBJ2-5; no clear D. The germline CDR1 and CDR2 sequences are SGHRS and YFSETQ. The CDR3 has 13 residues. Between the trimmed V and J ends, which lost 5 bases and 4 bases, there was a span of 12 bases. The CDR3 DNA is TGCGCCAGCAGTCACCAGTTCGGAGAGACCCAGTACTTC. Translating gives CASSHQFGETQYF.

On this clonotype: One end of the junction varies from germline; a read error may be responsible. The CDR3 sequence is CARSFTGDPGDTQYF. The DNA for the CDR3 is TGTGCCCGCAGTTTCACGGGGGACCCGGGAGATACGCAGTATTTT. The chain is built from TRBV5-8 and TRBJ2-3; maybe TRBD2 (6 bases). CDR1 SGHTS and CDR2 YDEGEE come from the germline V gene. This CDR3 contains 15 residues.

This chain links TRBV5-6 with TRBJ1-2, with D possibly being TRBD1 (5 bases). CDR3 size: 14 residues. Germline V gene sequence: CDR1 SGHDT, CDR2 YYEEEE. Trimming cost V 4 bases and J 2 bases, with 12 bases left between them. This CDR3 is CASSIRQRNYGYTF. CDR3 nucleotide sequence: TGTGCCAGCAGCATCCGACAGCGAAACTATGGCTACACCTTC.

This clonotype was seen many times. The chain has TRBV6-1 and TRBJ2-7; 11 bases map to TRBD2. CDR1 MNHNS and CDR2 SASEGT come from the germline V gene. There are 14 residues in the CDR3. The J segment lost 0 bases and the V segment lost 7 bases, leaving 2 bases of the junction unmatched. CDR3 nucleotide sequence: TGTGCCAGCATTCTAGCGGGGGGCTCCTACGAGCAGTACTTC. Protein sequence: CASILAGGSYEQYF.

Of note for this clonotype: The junction departs from germline at one end; a sequencing error may be responsible. V is TRBV11-2 and J is TRBJ2-1; 12 bases are shared with TRBD2. The CDR3 is 19 amino acids. CDR1 is SGHAT, CDR2 FQNNGV, per germline. CDR3 amino acids: CASSQGDGTSGPTYNEQFF. CDR3 in DNA: TGCGCCAGCAGCCAGGGGGACGGGACTAGCGGGCCGACCTACAATGAGCAGTTCTTC.